The 16 T cell receptor beta chains in this list originate from one sample, sequenced in a study of blood T cell repertoires in COVID-19. Measured with immunoSEQ multiplex PCR; TCRdb has only the in-frame clones, and not every one. This table holds fewer than 110,000 clones, around nine tenths found once. Specimen: peripheral blood. These receptors were taken from an elderly woman in a cohort sampled during active COVID-19.

This clone has more than one count but fewer than ten. V gene TRBV29-1 combines with J gene TRBJ1-5; unclear D gene. This CDR3 comprises 12 residues. From germline, CDR1 is SQVTM and CDR2 ANQGSEA. V lost 5 bases, J lost 4 bases, and 9 bases lay in between. The CDR3 coding sequence is TGCAGCGTTTCTGCGGGAAATCAGCCCCAGCATTTT. This translates into CSVSAGNQPQHF.

This clone was seen once. The chain links TRBV4-1 to TRBJ1-1; maybe TRBD1 (5 bases). V lost 0 bases and J lost 2, with 7 bases in between. This CDR3 spans 14 amino acids. CDR1 is MGHRA and CDR2 is YSYEKL in the germline V gene. CDR3 loop: CASSQDTGNTEAFF. CDR3 coding DNA: TGCGCCAGCAGCCAAGATACAGGTAACACTGAAGCTTTCTTT.

In its sample, this clone was seen a few times. The chain employs TRBV30 and TRBJ2-7; perhaps TRBD1 as D (6 bases). Per germline, CDR1 GTSNPN and CDR2 SVGIG (reference sequence). This CDR3 comprises 12 residues. The germline V and J ends were trimmed by 3 bases and 4 bases, with 10 bases remaining between them. The CDR3 here is CAWRDSYYEQYF. CDR3 bases: TGTGCCTGGAGGGACAGTTATTACGAGCAGTACTTC. Using reference TRBV30 and TRBJ2-7 for the parts outside the CDR3, the full variable domain is SQTIHQWPATLVQPVGSPLSLECTVEGTSNPNLYWYRQAAGRGLQLLFYSVGIGQISSEVPQNLSASRPQDRQFILSSKKLLLSDSGFYLCAWRDSYYEQYFGPGTRLTVT.

The V gene is TRBV12-3 or TRBV12-4, the J gene TRBJ2-1; TRBD2 matches 8 bases. The CDR3 sequence is 13 residues long. Losses at the gene ends were 7 bases for V and 9 bases for J; bases not matched to a gene: 8. The CDR3 is CASTGLAGTEQFF. The CDR3 nucleotides are TGTGCCAGCACTGGACTAGCAGGCACTGAGCAGTTCTTC.

The chain is built from TRBV3-1 (or the pseudogene TRBV3-2) and TRBJ1-3; D is possibly TRBD1 (6 bases). V was cut by 1 base and J by 1 base, with 14 bases left in between. Germline V gene data show CDR1 as LGHDT and CDR2 as YNNKEL (reference sequence). The CDR3 contains 17 residues. The CDR3 coding sequence is TGTGCCAGCAGCCAAGCACTGACGAGGGGGTCTGGAAACACCATATATTTT. Protein: CASSQALTRGSGNTIYF.

The rearrangement uses TRBV4-2 and TRBJ2-3; 7 bases fit TRBD2. CDR1 is LGHNA and CDR2 is YNFKEQ in the germline V gene. The CDR3 extends over 15 amino acids. The trim removed 4 bases at V and 3 bases at J, leaving 7 bases unmatched. In nucleotides, the CDR3 is TGTGCCAGCAGCCCGGGGGGAGTGAGAACAGATACGCAGTATTTT. Protein product: CASSPGGVRTDTQYF.

This chain uses TRBV19 with TRBJ1-6, with D maybe TRBD1 (6 bases). Trimming pared 7 bases from V and 5 bases from J, leaving 12 bases between. This CDR3 has 14 amino acids. Per the germline V gene, CDR1 is LNHDA and CDR2 is SQIVND (reference sequence). The CDR3 DNA follows: TGTGCCAGTACAGGGGACACACATAATTCACCCCTCCACTTT. It specifies CASTGDTHNSPLHF.

This chain's CDR3 is CATSDYPGLVNNEQFF. The DNA for the CDR3 is TGTGCCACCAGTGATTACCCGGGACTAGTCAACAATGAGCAGTTCTTC. The V and J genes are TRBV24-1 and TRBJ2-1, with TRBD2 identical over 8 bases. V shed 2 bases, J shed 5 bases, and the junction held 7 bases outside the gene matches. The CDR3 covers 16 residues. Germline CDR1 reads KGHDR; CDR2 reads SFDVKD.

The V and J genes are TRBV27 and TRBJ2-7, with D maybe TRBD2 (5 bases). Germline V gene data show CDR1 as MNHEY and CDR2 as SMNVEV (reference sequence). The CDR3 length is 17 residues. V was shortened by 2 bases and J by 2 bases, with 19 bases between the two germline ends. CDR3 protein: CASSLIGGSVAPYEQYF. CDR3 nucleotides: TGTGCCAGCAGTTTAATAGGCGGCTCAGTAGCGCCCTACGAGCAGTACTTC.

The gene calls are TRBV6-6 and TRBJ2-7; D unclear. Looked up from germline, CDR1 is MNHNY and CDR2 is SVGAGI (reference sequence). The CDR3 is 11 amino acids. Trimming stripped 4 bases from V and 3 bases from J, with 4 bases between. The CDR3, as DNA: TGTGCCAGCAGTTCGTTCTACGAGCAGTACTTC. This translates into CASSSFYEQYF.

This sequence joins TRBV12-3 or TRBV12-4 and TRBJ2-7; the match to TRBD1 covers 8 bases. With V trimmed by 9 bases and J by 6 bases, 10 bases remained unmatched. This CDR3 contains 13 residues. The CDR3 sequence is CASEIGQGGEQYF. CDR3 DNA: TGTGCCAGTGAGATCGGACAGGGAGGCGAGCAGTACTTC.

Concerning this clone: The junction does not match germline at one end; this may be a read error. The V and J genes are TRBV24-1 and TRBJ2-5, with D unresolved. The CDR3 has 14 amino acids. The V gene's germline CDR1 is KGHDR and CDR2 SFDVKD. The CDR3 loop reads CATSTTPLQEAQYF. The CDR3 bases are TGTGCCACCAGTACGACCCCGCTACAAGAGGCCCAGTACTTC.

This clone was observed a few times. The V call is TRBV28, the J call TRBJ1-6, with TRBD1 identical over 7 bases. Germline assignment: CDR1 MDHEN and CDR2 SYDVKM. V dropped 6 bases and J dropped 0; count of bases not matched to a gene: 8. This CDR3 has 17 amino acids. CDR3 protein: CASSLMTGSSYNSPLHF. The CDR3 DNA follows: TGTGCCAGCAGCCTAATGACAGGGAGCTCCTATAATTCACCCCTCCACTTT.

This chain uses TRBV7-6 with TRBJ2-1; D gene ambiguous. In germline, CDR1 is SGHVS, CDR2 FNYEAQ. CDR3 length equals 13 residues. Trimming removed 1 base from V and 9 bases from J, with 10 bases in between. CDR3 coding DNA: TGTGCCAGCAGCTTAGATTCCCCCGGTGAGCAGTTCTTC. Protein sequence: CASSLDSPGEQFF.

This clone occurred once. The rearrangement uses TRBV19 and TRBJ1-1; D is possibly TRBD1 (6 bases). This CDR3 has 15 residues. Germline CDR1 LNHDA, CDR2 SQIVND (reference sequence). The V end lost 4 bases, the J end lost 1 base, and 13 bases lay between the germline ends. CDR3 nucleotides: TGTGCCAGTAGTACCCAGACAGGCGCGAACACTGAAGCTTTCTTT. As protein: CASSTQTGANTEAFF.

This clone was observed a few times. This chain links TRBV11-3 with TRBJ2-1; maybe TRBD2 (5 bases). The germline V gene has CDR1 SGHNT and CDR2 YENEEA. V shed 5 bases and J shed 15 bases, with 14 bases lying between them. The CDR3 loop spans 11 amino acids. Here the CDR3 DNA reads TGTGCCAGCAGCGAGAGCGGTAGTGTGTTCTTC. Translated: CASSESGSVFF. Looking up the rest from reference TRBV11-3 and TRBJ2-1 gives the full variable domain: EAGVVQSPRYKIIEKKQPVAFWCNPISGHNTLYWYLQNLGQGPELLIRYENEEAVDDSQLPKDRFSAERLKGVDSTLKIQPAELGDSAVYLCASSESGSVFFGPGTRLTVL.